Below are 29 T cell receptor beta chains sequenced from a single sample in a study of technical replicates of blood from a few donors. Data came from immunoSEQ multiplex PCR; TCRdb stores just in-frame clones and leaves some out. The table lists just over 15,000 clones, around 84% of them singletons. The material sequenced was PBMCs. All receptors derive from a human donor in good health.

The J gene is TRBJ2-5, the V gene TRBV5-4; 13 bases align to TRBD2. In germline, CDR1 is SGHNT, CDR2 YYREEE (reference sequence). V trimming: 0 bases; J trimming: 7 bases; junction bases outside the gene matches: 6. The CDR3 has 16 residues. CDR3 in DNA: TGTGCCAGCAGCTTGGGGGGGACTAGCGGGAAAGGGACCCAGTACTTC. Translation: CASSLGGTSGKGTQYF.

This clone was seen just once. The chain couples TRBV10-1 to TRBJ2-1; maybe TRBD1 (6 bases). CDR3 length: 14 residues. Looked up from germline, CDR1 is WNHNN and CDR2 is SYGVQD (reference sequence). V was shortened by 9 bases and J by 1 base, with 13 bases between the two germline ends. CDR3 region: CARFTGHSYNEQFF. The CDR3 DNA is TGCGCCAGATTTACGGGACATTCCTACAATGAGCAGTTCTTC.

This chain connects TRBV19 to TRBJ1-2; 7 positions match TRBD1. Germline CDR1 is LNHDA and CDR2 is SQIVND (reference sequence). J gave up 4 bases and V 2 bases, and 1 base lay outside the gene matches. This CDR3 is built from 13 residues. CDR3 protein: CASSITGAYGYTF. The CDR3 DNA is TGTGCCAGTAGTATAACAGGGGCCTATGGCTACACCTTC.

The chain uses TRBV11-2 and TRBJ2-7; 12 bases match TRBD1. V lost 5 bases to trimming and J lost 3 bases; unmatched junction nucleotides: 8. There are 16 residues in the CDR3. Germline CDR1 is SGHAT and CDR2 is FQNNGV. CDR3 residues: CASSKPGTGGFYEQYF. The CDR3 DNA follows: TGTGCCAGCAGCAAACCAGGGACAGGGGGCTTCTACGAGCAGTACTTC. The full variable domain, rest sourced from reference TRBV11-2 and TRBJ2-7, is EAGVAQSPRYKIIEKRQSVAFWCNPISGHATLYWYQQILGQGPKLLIQFQNNGVVDDSQLPKDRFSAERLKGVDSTLKIQPAKLEDSAVYLCASSKPGTGGFYEQYFGPGTRLTVT.

V and J are TRBV2 and TRBJ2-6, with D possibly matching TRBD1 (6 bases). The germline CDR1 and CDR2 sequences are SNHLY and FYNNEI. This CDR3 contains 16 residues. Trimming stripped 7 bases from V and 0 bases from J, with 13 bases between. Here the CDR3 reads CASIPNRDSGANVLTF. Written as DNA, the CDR3 is TGTGCCAGCATCCCCAACAGGGACTCTGGGGCCAACGTCCTGACTTTC. The full variable domain, completed using reference TRBV2 and TRBJ2-6, is EPEVTQTPSHQVTQMGQEVILRCVPISNHLYFYWYRQILGQKVEFLVSFYNNEISEKSEIFDDQFSVERPDGSNFTLKIRSTKLEDSAMYFCASIPNRDSGANVLTFGAGSRLTVL.

The chain joins TRBV9 to TRBJ1-5, with unresolved D. CDR1 SGDLS and CDR2 YYNGEE come from the germline V gene. V lost 4 bases and J 0 bases, leaving 14 bases between the germline ends. The CDR3 contains 16 residues. As DNA, the CDR3 is TGTGCCAGCAGCCCCCGGGGAGAGTATAGCAATCAGCCCCAGCATTTT. The encoded protein is CASSPRGEYSNQPQHF.

The J gene is TRBJ2-7, the V gene TRBV18; 7 positions agree with TRBD1. Germline-derived CDR1 and CDR2 are KGHSH and LQKENI. There are 16 residues in the CDR3. The ends lost 1 base at V and 3 bases at J; junction bases unmatched: 9. The CDR3 sequence: CASSPRTGDKYYEQYF. In DNA, the CDR3 is TGTGCCAGCTCACCACGGACAGGAGATAAATACTACGAGCAGTACTTC.

CDR3 amino acids: CAISGKGHTTSNTEAFF. In DNA form, the CDR3 reads TGTGCCATCAGTGGGAAGGGGCACACAACATCGAACACTGAAGCTTTCTTT. The chain links TRBV10-3 to TRBJ1-1, with a possible D match to TRBD1 (5 bases). Germline V gene sequence: CDR1 ENHRY, CDR2 SYGVKD. V lost 4 bases and J lost 1, with 19 bases in between. This CDR3 comprises 17 residues.

The chain has TRBV19 and TRBJ1-2; D is ambiguous. V was cut by 6 bases and J by 0 bases, with 14 bases left in between. CDR3 length equals 15 residues. Per the germline V gene, CDR1 is LNHDA and CDR2 is SQIVND (reference sequence). CDR3 nucleotides: TGTGCCAGTAGAGCCGTTACCAAGACTAACTATGGCTACACCTTC. Translated: CASRAVTKTNYGYTF.

This chain connects TRBV19 to TRBJ1-5, with TRBD1 identical over 12 bases. Germline V gene sequence: CDR1 LNHDA, CDR2 SQIVND (reference sequence). Trimming cost V 7 bases and J 5 bases; bases outside gene matches: 6. The CDR3 length is 15 residues. In DNA, the CDR3 is TGTGCCAGTAATCCCGGGACAGGGGGCCATCAGCCCCAGCATTTT. Protein sequence: CASNPGTGGHQPQHF.

V and J are TRBV6-1 and TRBJ2-1; D might be TRBD2 (7 bases). This CDR3 contains 13 residues. V was clipped by 10 bases and J by 7 bases, with 17 bases between them. The V gene's germline CDR1 is MNHNS and CDR2 SASEGT. CDR3: CATRLGGENEQFF. CDR3 DNA: TGTGCCACCCGACTAGGGGGGGAAAATGAGCAGTTCTTC.

The V and J genes are TRBV7-2 and TRBJ2-6, with TRBD1 matching over 11 bases. The junction had 0 bases not matched to a gene; V was cut back by 8 bases and J by 0 bases. CDR1 is SGHTA, CDR2 FQGNSA, per germline. The CDR3 is 15 residues long. The CDR3 DNA sequence: TGTGCCAGCGGGACAGGGGGCTCTGGGGCCAACGTCCTGACTTTC. Translated: CASGTGGSGANVLTF.

The chain recombines TRBV18 with TRBJ1-1, with 8 bases lining up with TRBD1. There are 13 residues in the CDR3. In germline, CDR1 is KGHSH, CDR2 LQKENI. The V gene end was trimmed by 5 bases and the J gene end by 5 bases; junction bases not matched to a gene: 4. The DNA for the CDR3 is TGTGCCAGCTCAAACAGGGGGGTGACTGAAGCTTTCTTT. Translated, it gives CASSNRGVTEAFF.

The gene calls are TRBV27 and TRBJ2-1; 10 bases map to TRBD2. Germline values: CDR1 MNHEY, CDR2 SMNVEV (reference sequence). CDR3 length: 16 residues. J was trimmed by 0 bases and V by 4 bases; bases with no gene match: 3. CDR3 bases: TGTGCCAGCAGTTCCGGACTAGCGGACTCCTACAATGAGCAGTTCTTC. Encoded protein: CASSSGLADSYNEQFF.

This chain links TRBV5-1 with TRBJ1-3, with a weak D call TRBD1 (5 bases). The CDR3 totals 15 residues. Trimming stripped 0 bases from V and 3 bases from J, with 10 bases between. CDR1 SGHRS and CDR2 YFSETQ come from the germline V gene. The CDR3 protein is CASSLEGEGGNTIYF. In nucleotides, the CDR3 is TGCGCCAGCAGCTTGGAAGGGGAAGGTGGAAACACCATATATTTT.

The CDR3 is CASSVDPTGVNTEAFF. The CDR3 DNA is TGTGCCAGCAGCGTTGATCCCACAGGCGTGAACACTGAAGCTTTCTTT. The chain carries TRBV9 and TRBJ1-1; TRBD1 might be the D (5 bases). V was cut by 2 bases and J by 0 bases, with 14 bases left in between. Germline V gene data show CDR1 as SGDLS and CDR2 as YYNGEE. The CDR3 sequence is 16 residues long.

The CDR3 DNA follows: TGTGCCAGCAGCTCCGGACAGGCGGGATTCACTGAAGCTTTCTTT. It specifies CASSSGQAGFTEAFF. V gene TRBV7-8 combines with J gene TRBJ1-1, with TRBD1 matching over 7 bases. Germline CDR1 and CDR2: SGHVS and FQNEAQ. Trimming at V came to 4 bases and at J to 4 bases, leaving 9 bases not matched to a gene. This CDR3 contains 15 residues.

This clone appeared a single time. CDR3 bases: TGTGCCAGCAGTTTGCGGGCCGGGGAGCTGTTTTTT. It encodes CASSLRAGELFF. V and J are TRBV27 and TRBJ2-2; D perhaps matches TRBD2 (5 bases). Germline assignment: CDR1 MNHEY and CDR2 SMNVEV (reference sequence). The CDR3 contains 12 residues. Trimming stripped 3 bases from V and 6 bases from J, with 5 bases between.

This clone was seen only a few times. The CDR3 sequence: CASSVAGNQPQHF. CDR3 DNA sequence: TGTGCCAGCAGTGTGGCGGGGAATCAGCCCCAGCATTTT. This rearrangement joins TRBV2 to TRBJ1-5; D remains unclear. CDR3 size: 13 residues. Germline V gene data show CDR1 as SNHLY and CDR2 as FYNNEI. The V end lost 4 bases, the J end lost 4 bases, and 8 bases lay between the germline ends.

V is TRBV25-1 and J is TRBJ1-4; no definite D call. Trimming took 6 bases from V and 0 from J, leaving 11 bases between them. This CDR3 contains 15 residues. In germline, CDR1 is MGHDK, CDR2 SYGVNS. CDR3 DNA sequence: TGTGCCAGCAGCCGCACCACTGCAACTAATGAAAAACTGTTTTTT. This sequence encodes CASSRTTATNEKLFF.

This clone appeared a single time. The chain has TRBV5-1 and TRBJ1-4, with a possible D match to TRBD1 (6 bases). The germline gives CDR1 SGHRS, CDR2 YFSETQ. The CDR3 totals 17 residues. V was pared by 0 bases and J by 8 bases, with 20 bases between. The CDR3 is CASSLDGQRLSGEKLFF. The CDR3 bases are TGCGCCAGCAGCTTGGATGGACAGCGGCTCAGTGGGGAAAAACTGTTTTTT. Complete variable domain (other parts from reference TRBV5-1 and TRBJ1-4): KAGVTQTPRYLIKTRGQQVTLSCSPISGHRSVSWYQQTPGQGLQFLFEYFSETQRNKGNFPGRFSGRQFSNSRSEMNVSTLELGDSALYLCASSLDGQRLSGEKLFFGSGTQLSVL.

This clone came up a few times. The rearrangement joins TRBV2 to TRBJ1-2; D is possibly TRBD1 (6 bases). This CDR3 region has 15 residues. V was clipped by 4 bases and J by 0 bases, with 12 bases between them. Per the germline V gene, CDR1 is SNHLY and CDR2 is FYNNEI. The DNA for the CDR3 is TGTGCCAGCAGTGCGCAGGGACACGCTAACTATGGCTACACCTTC. This codes for CASSAQGHANYGYTF.

This chain connects TRBV6-6 to TRBJ2-7; 12 bases agree with TRBD2. The V segment lost 6 bases and the J segment 4 bases; nucleotides outside the gene matches: 7. Germline assignment: CDR1 MNHNY and CDR2 SVGAGI (reference sequence). The CDR3 is 15 residues long. CDR3 sequence (DNA): TGTGCCAGCAGCAGGCTAGCGGGAGGGAGTTACGAGCAGTACTTC. Translation: CASSRLAGGSYEQYF.

The chain links TRBV10-3 to TRBJ2-7; 9 bases line up with TRBD2. Losses at the gene ends were 6 bases for V and 0 bases for J; bases not matched to a gene: 3. Germline-derived CDR1 and CDR2 are ENHRY and SYGVKD. The CDR3 sequence is 14 residues long. The CDR3 nucleotides read TGTGCCATCAGGGATAGCGGGAGCTCCTACGAGCAGTACTTC. It is translated as CAIRDSGSSYEQYF.

The V call is TRBV5-1, the J call TRBJ2-3; 7 bases line up with TRBD2. This CDR3 is built from 15 residues. V shed 4 bases, J shed 0 bases, and the junction held 5 bases outside the gene matches. The V gene's germline CDR1 is SGHRS and CDR2 YFSETQ. CDR3 loop: CASSPDGGSTDTQYF. CDR3 nucleotides: TGCGCCAGCAGCCCAGACGGGGGGAGCACAGATACGCAGTATTTT.

The rearrangement joins TRBV28 to TRBJ2-3, with D tentatively TRBD2 (6 bases). The V end was cut by 1 base, the J end by 6 bases, with 17 bases between. Germline loops: CDR1 MDHEN, CDR2 SYDVKM. This CDR3 comprises 16 residues. As DNA, the CDR3 is TGTGCCAGCAGTTTATTCCCCAGCGGGCGTGGGGATACGCAGTATTTT. Translating gives CASSLFPSGRGDTQYF. Full variable domain (rest looked up from reference TRBV28 and TRBJ2-3): DVKVTQSSRYLVKRTGEKVFLECVQDMDHENMFWYRQDPGLGLRLIYFSYDVKMKEKGDIPEGYSVSREKKERFSLILESASTNQTSMYLCASSLFPSGRGDTQYFGPGTRLTVL.

CDR3 protein: CASAFIQVNGYTF. For the CDR3, the DNA is TGTGCCAGCGCGTTTATCCAGGTTAATGGCTACACCTTC. The chain uses TRBV19 and TRBJ1-2, with no clear D. The CDR3 has 13 amino acids. CDR1 is LNHDA, CDR2 SQIVND, per germline (reference sequence). Trimming left V 9 bases short and J 6 bases short, with 17 bases between.

The chain couples TRBV7-7 to TRBJ2-1; D is perhaps TRBD2 (5 bases). Germline V gene lookup returns CDR1 SSHAT and CDR2 FNYEAQ (reference sequence). This CDR3 is built from 14 residues. V lost 3 bases and J lost 5, with 11 bases in between. The CDR3 DNA follows: TGTGCCAGCAGCTTGGGTCGGGGAAACAATGAGCAGTTCTTC. Amino acids: CASSLGRGNNEQFF. Full variable domain (missing parts from reference TRBV7-7 and TRBJ2-1): GAGVSQSPRYKVTKRGQDVTLRCDPISSHATLYWYQQALGQGPEFLTYFNYEAQPDKSGLPSDRFSAERPEGSISTLTIQRTEQRDSAMYRCASSLGRGNNEQFFGPGTRLTVL.

This chain connects TRBV11-3 to TRBJ2-1; D is possibly TRBD2 (5 bases). Per the germline V gene, CDR1 is SGHNT and CDR2 is YENEEA. Trimming removed 2 bases from V and 1 base from J, with 9 bases in between. The CDR3 runs to 15 residues. CDR3 loop: CASSLRSGSYNEQFF. The CDR3 DNA reads TGTGCCAGCAGCTTAAGAAGCGGATCCTACAATGAGCAGTTCTTC.